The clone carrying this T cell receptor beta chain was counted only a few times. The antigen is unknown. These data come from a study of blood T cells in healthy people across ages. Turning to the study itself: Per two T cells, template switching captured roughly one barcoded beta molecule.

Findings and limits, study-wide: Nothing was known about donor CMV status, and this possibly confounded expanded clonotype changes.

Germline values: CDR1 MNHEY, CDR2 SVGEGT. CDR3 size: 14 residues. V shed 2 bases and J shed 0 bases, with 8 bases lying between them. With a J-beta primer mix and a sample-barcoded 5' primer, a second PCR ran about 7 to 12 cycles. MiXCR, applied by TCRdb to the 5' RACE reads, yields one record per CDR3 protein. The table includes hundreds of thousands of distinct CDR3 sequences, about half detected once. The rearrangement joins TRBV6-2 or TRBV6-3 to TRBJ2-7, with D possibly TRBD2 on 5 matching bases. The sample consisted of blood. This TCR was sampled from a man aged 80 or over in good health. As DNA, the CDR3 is TGTGCCAGCAGTTACGGAGGCGTCTCCTACGAGCAGTACTTC. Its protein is CASSYGGVSYEQYF.